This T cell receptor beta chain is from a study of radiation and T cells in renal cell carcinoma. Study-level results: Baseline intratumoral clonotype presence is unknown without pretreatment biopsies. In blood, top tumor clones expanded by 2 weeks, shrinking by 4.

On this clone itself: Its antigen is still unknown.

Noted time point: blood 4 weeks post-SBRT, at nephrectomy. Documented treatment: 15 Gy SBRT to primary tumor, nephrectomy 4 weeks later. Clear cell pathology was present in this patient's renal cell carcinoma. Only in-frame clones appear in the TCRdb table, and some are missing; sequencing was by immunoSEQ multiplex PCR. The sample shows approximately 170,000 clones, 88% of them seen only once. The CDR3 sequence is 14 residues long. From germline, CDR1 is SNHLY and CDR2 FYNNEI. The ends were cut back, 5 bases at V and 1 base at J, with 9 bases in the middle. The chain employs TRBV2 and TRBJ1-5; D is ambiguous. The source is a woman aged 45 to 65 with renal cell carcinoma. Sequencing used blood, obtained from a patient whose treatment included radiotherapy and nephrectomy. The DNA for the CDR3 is TGTGCCAGCAGTAGAGCGTCAAGCAATCAGCCCCAGCATTTT. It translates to CASSRASSNQPQHF.